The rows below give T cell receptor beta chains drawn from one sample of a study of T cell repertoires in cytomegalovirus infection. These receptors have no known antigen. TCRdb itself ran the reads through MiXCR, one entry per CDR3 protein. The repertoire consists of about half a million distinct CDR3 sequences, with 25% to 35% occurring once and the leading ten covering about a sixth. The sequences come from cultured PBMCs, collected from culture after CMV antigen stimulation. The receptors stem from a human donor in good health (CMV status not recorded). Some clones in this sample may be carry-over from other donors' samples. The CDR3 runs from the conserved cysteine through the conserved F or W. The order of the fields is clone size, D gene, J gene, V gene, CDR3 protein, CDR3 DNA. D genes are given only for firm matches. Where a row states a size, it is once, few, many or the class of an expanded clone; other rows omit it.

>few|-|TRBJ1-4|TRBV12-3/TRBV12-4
CASSFYQATNEKLFF
TGTGCCAGCAGTTTCTATCAGGCAACTAATGAAAAACTGTTTTTT
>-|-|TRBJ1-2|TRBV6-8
CASSYSLSLNYGYTF
TGTGCCAGCAGTTACTCCCTTTCCCTTAACTATGGCTACACCTTC
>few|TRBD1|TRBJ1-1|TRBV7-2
CASSRSEQGNEAFF
TGTGCCAGCAGCCGATCAGAACAGGGGAATGAAGCTTTCTTT
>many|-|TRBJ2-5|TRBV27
CASSLSGRVGETQYF
TGTGCCAGCAGTTTATCGGGCAGGGTTGGAGAGACCCAGTACTTC
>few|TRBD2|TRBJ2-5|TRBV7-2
CASSRQTSGQETQYF
TGTGCCAGCAGCCGACAGACTAGCGGGCAAGAGACCCAGTACTTC
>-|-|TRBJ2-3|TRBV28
CASSFLSGSTDTQYF
TGTGCCAGCAGTTTTCTTAGCGGCAGCACAGATACGCAGTATTTT
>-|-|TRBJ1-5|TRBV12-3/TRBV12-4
CASRRASGSSQHF
TGTGCCAGCAGGAGGGCCTCCGGGTCTTCCCAGCATTTT
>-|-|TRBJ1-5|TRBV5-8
CASSLTAFSNQPQHF
TGTGCCAGCAGCTTGACAGCCTTTAGCAATCAGCCCCAGCATTTT
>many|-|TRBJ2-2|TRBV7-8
CASSLVGLAGNTGELFF
TGTGCCAGCAGCTTAGTCGGGCTGGCGGGGAACACCGGGGAGCTGTTTTTT
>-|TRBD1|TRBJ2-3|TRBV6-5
CASSSTGESTDTQYF
TGTGCCAGCAGTTCTACAGGGGAAAGCACAGATACGCAGTATTTT
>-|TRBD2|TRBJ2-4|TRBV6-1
CASSDAGLVGNIQYF
TGTGCCAGCAGTGATGCAGGACTAGTGGGAAACATTCAGTACTTC
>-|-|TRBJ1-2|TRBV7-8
CASSLRRDPANYGYTF
TGTGCCAGCAGCTTACGGAGGGACCCAGCTAACTATGGCTACACCTTC
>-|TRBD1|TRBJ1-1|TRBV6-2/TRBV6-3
CASSNRGGMNTEAFF
TGTGCCAGCAGTAACAGGGGAGGGATGAACACTGAAGCTTTCTTT
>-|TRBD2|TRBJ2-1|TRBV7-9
CASSSTSGNDGSSYNEQFF
TGTGCCAGCAGCTCTACTAGCGGGAATGACGGGAGCTCCTACAATGAGCAGTTCTTC
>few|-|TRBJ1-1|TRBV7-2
CASTRQIMNTEAFF
TGTGCCAGCACCAGACAGATCATGAACACTGAAGCTTTCTTT
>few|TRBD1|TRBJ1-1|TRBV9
CASSVDAGQLNTEAFF
TGTGCCAGCAGCGTAGACGCGGGACAGCTTAACACTGAAGCTTTCTTT
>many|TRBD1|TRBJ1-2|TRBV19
CAAGTGVGGYTF
TGTGCCGCCGGGACAGGGGTCGGAGGCTACACCTTC
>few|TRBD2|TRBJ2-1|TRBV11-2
CASSSSAVAGNEQFF
TGTGCCAGCAGCTCATCTGCGGTAGCGGGTAATGAGCAGTTCTTC
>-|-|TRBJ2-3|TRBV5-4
CASSARDTQYF
TGTGCCAGCAGCGCCAGGGACACGCAGTATTTT
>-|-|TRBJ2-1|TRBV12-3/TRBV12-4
CASSLPPRPRNEQFF
TGTGCCAGCAGTTTACCCCCCAGGCCCCGCAATGAGCAGTTCTTC
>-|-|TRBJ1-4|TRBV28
CASSSAGTAAFNEKLFF
TGTGCCAGCAGCTCGGCAGGGACGGCGGCCTTTAATGAAAAACTGTTTTTT
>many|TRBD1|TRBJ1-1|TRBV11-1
CASSLRQGENTEAFF
TGTGCCAGCAGCTTAAGACAGGGGGAGAACACTGAAGCTTTCTTT
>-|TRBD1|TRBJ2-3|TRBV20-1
CSARTGGAGTDTQYF
TGCAGTGCCAGGACAGGGGGCGCCGGAACAGATACGCAGTATTTT
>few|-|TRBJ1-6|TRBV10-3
CAIRKGPYNSPLHF
TGTGCCATCAGGAAGGGACCGTATAATTCACCCCTCCACTTT
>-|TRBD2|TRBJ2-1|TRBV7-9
CASSFGLDSYNEQFF
TGTGCCAGCAGTTTCGGACTAGACTCCTACAATGAGCAGTTCTTC
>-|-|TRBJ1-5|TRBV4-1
CASRDLLRGSNQPQHF
TGCGCCAGCAGGGACTTATTACGGGGTAGCAATCAGCCCCAGCATTTT
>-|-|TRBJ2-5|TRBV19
CASSTGGLHQETQYF
TGTGCCAGTAGTACTGGAGGACTACATCAAGAGACCCAGTACTTC
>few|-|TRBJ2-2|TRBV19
CASSIDRLNTGELFF
TGTGCCAGTAGTATAGACAGATTGAACACCGGGGAGCTGTTTTTT
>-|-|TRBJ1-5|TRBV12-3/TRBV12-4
CASTTDSSNQPQHF
TGTGCCAGCACAACCGACAGCTCCAATCAGCCCCAGCATTTT
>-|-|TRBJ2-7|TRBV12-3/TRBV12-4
CASTNPGRGSYEQYF
TGTGCCAGCACCAACCCGGGACGGGGCTCCTACGAGCAGTACTTC
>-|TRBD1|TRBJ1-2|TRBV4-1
CASSRGDREANYGYTF
TGCGCCAGCAGCCGAGGGGACAGGGAAGCTAACTATGGCTACACCTTC
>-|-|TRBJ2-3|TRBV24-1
CATSESPSTDTQYF
TGTGCCACCAGTGAATCCCCGAGCACAGATACGCAGTATTTT
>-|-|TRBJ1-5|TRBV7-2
CASSLGTGLDNQPQHF
TGTGCCAGCAGCTTGGGAACAGGCCTTGACAATCAGCCCCAGCATTTT
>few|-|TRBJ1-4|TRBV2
CASSADRTVGKLFF
TGTGCCAGCAGTGCCGACAGGACCGTGGGAAAACTGTTTTTT
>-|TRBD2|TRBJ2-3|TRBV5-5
CASSLRMTGTSGKTVDTQYF
TGTGCCAGCAGCCTCAGGATGACCGGGACTAGCGGGAAGACGGTAGATACGCAGTATTTT
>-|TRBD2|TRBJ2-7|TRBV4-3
CASSQGFGRAGGLSYEQYF
TGCGCCAGCAGCCAAGGGTTCGGGAGGGCGGGAGGACTCTCCTACGAGCAGTACTTC
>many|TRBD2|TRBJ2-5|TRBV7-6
CASSPTSGGRPETQYF
TGTGCCAGCAGCCCCACCTCGGGCGGGAGGCCCGAGACCCAGTACTTC
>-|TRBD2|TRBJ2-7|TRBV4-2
CASSPGGVAYEQYF
TGTGCCAGCAGCCCGGGGGGGGTCGCCTACGAGCAGTACTTC
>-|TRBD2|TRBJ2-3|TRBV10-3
CAISESLADGTQYF
TGTGCCATCAGTGAATCACTAGCGGACGGTACGCAGTATTTT
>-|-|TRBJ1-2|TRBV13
CASTLPGRYGYTF
TGTGCCAGCACCCTGCCGGGACGGTATGGCTACACCTTC
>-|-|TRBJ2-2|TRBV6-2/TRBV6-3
CASTPESYTGELFF
TGTGCCAGCACGCCGGAATCTTACACCGGGGAGCTGTTTTTT
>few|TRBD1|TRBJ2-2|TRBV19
CASSTQQGAAGELFF
TGTGCCAGTAGTACACAGCAGGGGGCAGCCGGGGAGCTGTTTTTT
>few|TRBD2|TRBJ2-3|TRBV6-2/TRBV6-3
CASSLPSRTSGRADTQYF
TGTGCCAGCAGTCTCCCCTCCCGGACTAGCGGGAGGGCGGATACGCAGTATTTT
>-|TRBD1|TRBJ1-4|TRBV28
CASSYGQGARRNEKLFF
TGTGCCAGCAGTTACGGACAGGGGGCAAGGCGTAATGAAAAACTGTTTTTT
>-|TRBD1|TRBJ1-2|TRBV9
CASSVMGQGSGYTF
TGTGCCAGCAGCGTGATGGGACAGGGAAGTGGCTACACCTTC